The 8 T cell receptor beta chains reported below all come from one sample, sequenced in a study of T cell changes during pregnancy in multiple sclerosis. Only in-frame clones appear in the TCRdb table, and some are missing; sequencing was by immunoSEQ multiplex PCR. The sample carries about 18,000 clones, around 90% recorded once. The specimen was CD4+ T cells from peripheral blood mononuclear cells, collected in the first trimester of pregnancy. The receptors stem from a female donor in good health, enrolled as a control in a pregnancy study.

The CDR3 bases are TGCGCCAGCAGCTTGGAACCCGGGGGGCCGGGTGAGCAGTTCTTC. As protein: CASSLEPGGPGEQFF. The chain carries TRBV5-1 and TRBJ2-1, with D tentatively TRBD2 (7 bases). The CDR3 is made up of 15 amino acids. The germline V gene has CDR1 SGHRS and CDR2 YFSETQ. V was shortened by 0 bases and J by 9 bases, with 16 bases between the two germline ends.

The chain employs TRBV28 and TRBJ1-1; D possibly corresponds to TRBD1 (5 bases). CDR1 is MDHEN and CDR2 is SYDVKM in the germline V gene. V lost 8 bases and J lost 2, with 15 bases in between. This CDR3 spans 14 amino acids. CDR3 coding DNA: TGTGCCAGCGGGCAGGGTACGTTCAACACTGAAGCTTTCTTT. This encodes CASGQGTFNTEAFF.

The rearrangement joins TRBV6-4 to TRBJ2-1, with 7 bases aligning to TRBD2. The CDR3 has 15 amino acids. Trimming cost V 10 bases and J 4 bases; bases outside gene matches: 13. Germline CDR1 and CDR2: MRHNA and SNTAGT. CDR3 loop: CATILAREGYNEQFF. The CDR3 DNA reads as TGTGCCACCATACTAGCGCGAGAAGGGTACAATGAGCAGTTCTTC.

The chain recombines TRBV11-2 with TRBJ1-5, with TRBD1 identical over 7 bases. This CDR3 comprises 15 residues. V lost 1 base, J lost 4 bases, and 4 bases stayed unmatched. Germline V gene sequence: CDR1 SGHAT, CDR2 FQNNGV. The CDR3 sequence: CASSLGLQGNQPQHF. The CDR3 DNA reads as TGTGCCAGCAGCTTAGGCCTACAGGGGAATCAGCCCCAGCATTTT.

The V and J genes are TRBV19 and TRBJ2-7, with TRBD2 as a possible D gene (5 bases). Germline assignment: CDR1 LNHDA and CDR2 SQIVND (reference sequence). Trimming cost V 10 bases and J 6 bases, with 13 bases left between them. CDR3 length: 11 amino acids. The CDR3 protein is CATSRVGEQYF. As DNA, the CDR3 is TGTGCCACCTCGCGGGTTGGCGAGCAGTACTTC. Combining the CDR3 with reference TRBV19 and TRBJ2-7 gives the whole variable domain DGGITQSPKYLFRKEGQNVTLSCEQNLNHDAMYWYRQDPGQGLRLIYYSQIVNDFQKGDIAEGYSVSREKKESFPLTVTSAQKNPTAFYLCATSRVGEQYFGPGTRLTVT.

This rearrangement joins TRBV9 to TRBJ2-3; 9 bases line up with TRBD2. CDR3 length: 16 residues. J lost 4 bases, V lost 5 bases, and 11 bases had no gene match. Germline loops: CDR1 SGDLS, CDR2 YYNGEE. The CDR3 DNA is TGTGCCAGCAGTCCGGAAGCGGGGGGCGCTTCAGATACGCAGTATTTT. It yields the protein CASSPEAGGASDTQYF.

The V and J genes are TRBV11-3 and TRBJ1-1; the D is unclear. Germline assignment: CDR1 SGHNT and CDR2 YENEEA. The CDR3 runs to 12 residues. V was clipped by 5 bases and J by 3 bases, with 7 bases between them. For the CDR3, the DNA is TGTGCCAGCAGCCGCCGGGACACTGAAGCTTTCTTT. Its protein is CASSRRDTEAFF.

The chain couples TRBV6-1 to TRBJ2-2; D may be TRBD2 (5 bases). Germline values: CDR1 MNHNS, CDR2 SASEGT. V was clipped by 1 base and J by 1 base, with 10 bases between them. The CDR3 is 16 residues long. CDR3: CASSEVGGWNTGELFF. Here the CDR3 DNA reads TGTGCCAGCAGTGAAGTTGGAGGCTGGAACACCGGGGAGCTGTTTTTT.